What follows are 12 T cell receptor beta chains derived from one specimen sequenced in a study of blood T cell repertoires in COVID-19. Sequencing used immunoSEQ multiplex PCR; TCRdb keeps in-frame clones, though not all of them. In the table there are about 400,000 clones, around nine tenths of which are singletons. The specimen sequenced was PBMCs or T cells enriched from blood (not recorded which). These receptors originate from a woman under 40 with acute COVID-19.

The chain combines TRBV3-1 (or the pseudogene TRBV3-2) with TRBJ1-2, with 8 bases matching TRBD1. J lost 4 bases, V lost 1 base, and 2 bases had no gene match. The CDR3 is 14 residues long. CDR1 is LGHDT, CDR2 YNNKEL, per germline (reference sequence). DNA for the CDR3: TGTGCCAGCAGCCAAGGTGACAGGGGCTATGGCTACACCTTC. Its translation is CASSQGDRGYGYTF.

This clone was picked up one time. This rearrangement joins TRBV6-1 to TRBJ2-4, with D perhaps matching TRBD1 (6 bases). Trimming took 3 bases from V and 12 from J, leaving 9 bases between them. Per germline, CDR1 MNHNS and CDR2 SASEGT. The CDR3 is 11 residues long. The CDR3 protein is CASSDGQPQYF. In DNA, the CDR3 is TGTGCCAGCAGTGATGGACAGCCTCAGTACTTC.

The chain combines TRBV5-1 with TRBJ2-1, with 10 bases aligning to TRBD1. CDR1 and CDR2 (germline): SGHRS, YFSETQ. V was pared by 4 bases and J by 9 bases, with 7 bases of the junction left unmatched. The CDR3 sequence is 14 residues long. The CDR3 nucleotides are TGCGCCAGCAGCCAAGGACAGGGGGATGTTGAGCAGTTCTTC. It translates to CASSQGQGDVEQFF.

The V call is TRBV23-1, the J call TRBJ1-5; the D is unclear. TRBV23-1 is annotated as an ORF whose role is uncertain. This CDR3 spans 10 amino acids. V was trimmed by 9 bases and J by 7 bases, leaving 7 bases between them. The CDR3, as DNA: TGCGCCAGACCTACGCAGCCCCAGCATTTT. Translation gives CARPTQPQHF.

This chain joins TRBV5-4 and TRBJ2-1, with a possible D match to TRBD1 (5 bases). Germline CDR1 and CDR2: SGHNT and YYREEE (reference sequence). Trimming took off 5 bases at V and 12 bases at J, with 15 bases between the two ends. This CDR3 spans 12 amino acids. The CDR3 nucleotides read TGTGCCAGCAGTCAGGGCCCGATGGGGCAGTTCTTC. It is translated as CASSQGPMGQFF.

This rearrangement joins TRBV30 to TRBJ1-1, with 7 bases identical to TRBD1. After removal of 3 bases from V and 8 bases from J, the junction contained 3 bases not matched to a gene. The CDR3 has 11 amino acids. CDR1 GTSNPN and CDR2 SVGIG come from the germline V gene (reference sequence). The CDR3 sequence: CAWSTTGEAFF. DNA of the CDR3: TGTGCCTGGAGCACGACAGGGGAAGCTTTCTTT.

V usage is TRBV24-1 and J usage is TRBJ2-2; TRBD1 matches 8 bases. Germline CDR1 and CDR2: KGHDR and SFDVKD. V lost 8 bases, J lost 7 bases, and 8 bases stayed unmatched. The CDR3 contains 14 residues. The CDR3 DNA reads as TGTGCCACCAATCAGGGGGCGTCGAGCGGGGAGCTGTTTTTT. Protein product: CATNQGASSGELFF.

The chain combines TRBV11-3 with TRBJ2-5; TRBD2 might be the D (5 bases). CDR3 length equals 14 residues. The V gene lost 4 bases and the J gene lost 6 bases, with 15 bases spanning the gap. Germline V CDR1 and CDR2: SGHNT, YENEEA. The CDR3 loop is CASSSGPGGQTQYF. Written as DNA, the CDR3 is TGTGCCAGCAGCTCAGGACCCGGCGGGCAGACCCAGTACTTC.

The rearrangement joins TRBV7-9 to TRBJ2-7, with 10 bases identical to TRBD2. This CDR3 is built from 15 residues. Unmatched junction bases numbered 5, after V lost 6 bases and J lost 0 bases. Germline V CDR1 and CDR2: SEHNR, FQNEAQ (reference sequence). The CDR3 protein is CASSYSGGISYEQYF. The DNA of the CDR3 is TGTGCCAGCAGTTATAGCGGGGGGATCTCCTACGAGCAGTACTTC.

The chain links TRBV9 to TRBJ2-7; 8 bases fit TRBD2. The V segment lost 4 bases and the J segment 0 bases; nucleotides outside the gene matches: 6. CDR1 and CDR2 from the germline V gene are SGDLS and YYNGEE. The CDR3 sequence is 15 residues long. The CDR3 coding sequence is TGTGCCAGCAGCACCAGCGGGGGACTCTCCTACGAGCAGTACTTC. Translating gives CASSTSGGLSYEQYF. The entire variable domain, with the rest obtained from reference TRBV9 and TRBJ2-7, is as follows: DSGVTQTPKHLITATGQRVTLRCSPRSGDLSVYWYQQSLDQGLQFLIQYYNGEERAKGNILERFSAQQFPDLHSELNLSSLELGDSALYFCASSTSGGLSYEQYFGPGTRLTVT.

The CDR3 reads CASSFGRSTEAFF. CDR3 bases: TGTGCCAGCAGCTTTGGAAGGAGCACTGAAGCTTTCTTT. This rearrangement joins TRBV7-2 to TRBJ1-1; D gene ambiguous. Germline V gene lookup returns CDR1 SGHTA and CDR2 FQGNSA. V was shortened by 3 bases and J by 4 bases, with 9 bases between the two germline ends. The CDR3 contains 13 residues.

This clone was seen just once. The chain couples TRBV6-2 or TRBV6-3 to TRBJ1-5; 9 bases are a match to TRBD1. The germline V gene has CDR1 MNHEY and CDR2 SVGEGT. The CDR3 is made up of 16 amino acids. V lost 5 bases to trimming and J lost 6 bases; unmatched junction nucleotides: 11. CDR3 nucleotides: TGTGCCAGCAGTGACCCCGGGACAGGGTATCGTCAGCCCCAGCATTTT. It is translated as CASSDPGTGYRQPQHF.